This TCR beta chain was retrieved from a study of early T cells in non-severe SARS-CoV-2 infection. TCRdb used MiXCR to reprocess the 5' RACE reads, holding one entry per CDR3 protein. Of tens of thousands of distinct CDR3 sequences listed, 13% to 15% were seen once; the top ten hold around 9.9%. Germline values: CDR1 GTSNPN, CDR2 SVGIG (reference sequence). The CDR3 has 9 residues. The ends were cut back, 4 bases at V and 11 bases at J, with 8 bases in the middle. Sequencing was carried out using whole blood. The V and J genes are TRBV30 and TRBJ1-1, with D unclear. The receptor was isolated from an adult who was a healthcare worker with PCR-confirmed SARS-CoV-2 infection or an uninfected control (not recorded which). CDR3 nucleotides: TGTGCCTGGATAGTGAGGGCTTTCTTT. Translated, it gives CAWIVRAFF.